Reported below is one T cell receptor (beta chain). The antigen it recognizes is unknown. The sample holds no much larger clone one base away, and base qualities are not on file. The data were obtained in a study of beta chain features in type 1 diabetes (dated by TCRdb to the late 2010s). About the study as a whole: Patients and healthy donors did not differ in mean age, gender distribution, total cell number or subset yield. In the study, recently diagnosed type 1 diabetes patients and matched healthy donors were compared on the TCRB repertoires of their sorted circulating CD4+ T cell subsets. Regulatory and stem cell-like memory subsets were obtained from only 8 patients and about 8 healthy donors, while naive and central memory subsets were obtained from all 30 or so donors. Across all samples, roughly 110,000,000 sorted cells were examined, and cell number per subset correlated strongly with RNA yield.

Each donor gave one peripheral blood draw, averaging approximately 110 mL, which was collected into heparinised tubes. A BD FACSAria II was used to sort naive, central memory, regulatory and stem cell-like memory CD4+ T cells with a panel that included CD45RO, CCR7, CD25, CD127, CD95 and CD27. Every sorted population had a purity above 98%. PBMCs were isolated right away by Lymphoprep density gradient centrifugation and were stained directly, without culture. To minimize batch effects, samples were stained and sorted in pairs, one healthy donor with one patient per experiment. All of the isolated RNA was reverse transcribed with the High Capacity cDNA Reverse Transcription Kit, so expressed TCRB transcripts were sequenced. Deep immunoSEQ sequencing was applied to naive, central memory and regulatory T cell samples, giving an average of approximately 3.8 million total reads per sample. Sorted cells were lysed in RLT buffer, and RNA was extracted using DNase-treated RNeasy Micro or Mini kits according to cell number. Each cell subset was processed separately to prevent cross-contamination, with patient and healthy donor samples processed together. Using the immunoSEQ multiplex PCR, TCRB sequences were amplified from cDNA into 87-bp fragments spanning the CDR3 region. Amplicons were sequenced on the Illumina HiSeq platform. The published analysis was carried out like this. Synthetic template baselines were used to correct PCR bias computationally, reads within Hamming distance 2 were collapsed, and singletons that could not be merged were discarded. Reads were aligned against IMGT so that V, D and J genes, CDR3 length and insertions or deletions at six rearrangement sites could be assigned. Within each subset, clonotype counts were normalized to the number of sorted cells before true diversity and Gini coefficients were calculated with the tcR R package. Repertoire sharing was quantified using the overlap coefficient calculated on TCRB nucleotide sequences. TCRdb provides this immuneACCESS table in a form limited to in-frame rearrangements. Some clones are lacking; in checked studies, under half of them reflect an unresolved V gene, and why the rest are absent is not known. V and J calls and clone size are those listed in that table; D and trimming were worked out from the DNA. The table for this sample lists under 55,000 clones; under 45% of them were counted only once. The ten largest account for approximately 1.4% of the sample.

CDR1 and CDR2 are drawn from the germline V gene: SGHTA, FQGNSA. The cysteine opens and the phenylalanine closes a CDR3 of 14 amino acids. The retained sequence is limited to the CDR3, 42 bases, with the frame set at the first base. Compared with germline, V lacks 2 bases and J lacks 1 base; bases without a gene match: 0. What the work shows at the level of the full study, not this receptor alone: In all four CD4+ subsets, TCRB CDR3 length was moderately but significantly shorter in type 1 diabetes patients. Because small numbers of individuals were included in the HLA sub-analyses, any influence of HLA type on TCRB rearrangement was left unresolved. Fewer insertions and more nucleotide deletions at VDJ recombination sites were observed in patients with type 1 diabetes, implying thymic rearrangement abnormalities. Because cDNA rather than genomic DNA was sequenced, highly expressing activated cells could have been over-represented, although no difference in activation and CD3 levels was found between groups. Shorter templates might have been favored by PCR, but patient and control samples were amplified and corrected together, so both groups would have been affected equally by any skew. The naive, central memory and regulatory TCRB repertoires appeared to resemble one another more closely among patients than among healthy donors.

The sequenced sample consisted of Tregs from blood. The cell subset or site label here, explained by the study, means: regulatory CD4+ T cells. The sequence derives from a man under 40 with type 1 diabetes. Recombination joined TRBV7-2 with TRBJ1-1; TRBD1 fits 8 bases in the junction. The CDR3 protein is CASSLQGANTEAFF. The nucleotide sequence is TGTGCCAGCAGCTTACAGGGGGCGAACACTGAAGCTTTCTTT.